The present entry profiles one T cell receptor (beta chain) with its context. Antigen specificity is unknown. The CDR3 runs 15 residues. Germline-derived CDR1 and CDR2 are KGHSH and LQKENI. The germline V and J ends were trimmed by 1 base and 2 bases, with 10 bases remaining between them. Sequencing used immunoSEQ multiplex PCR; TCRdb keeps in-frame clones, though not all of them. Of 100,000 to 150,000 clones listed, around 94% are singletons. Thymic material originated from resections removed in the course of corrective heart surgery. This sample stems from a study of human thymus T cells. General study points: Thymic TCR repertoires of unrelated people reportedly overlapped highly. What appeared biased in thymic and blood repertoires was the usage of V and J genes.

The receptor's source is a boy under two years old with a congenital heart defect but otherwise immunologically healthy. Sequenced sample: thymus tissue. The chain joins TRBV18 to TRBJ2-3; D perhaps matches TRBD1 (6 bases). The CDR3 DNA reads as TGTGCCAGCTCACCACGTGACAGGCTCACAGATACGCAGTATTTT. This codes for CASSPRDRLTDTQYF.